The rows below give T cell receptor beta chains drawn from one sample of a study of CD8+ T cells in alopecia areata. The data were produced by immunoSEQ multiplex PCR, yet TCRdb's version contains in-frame clones alone and is incomplete. The sample lists hundreds of thousands of clones; around 62% were seen once. The sequenced sample was CD4+ T cells sorted from blood, obtained at week 0. The receptor set was obtained from a human donor with alopecia areata. Each CDR3 is given with its conserved first and last residue. Fields, in order: CDR3 protein, D gene, V gene, CDR3 length. D genes are given only for firm matches.

CASSLEGLAPDTQYF TRBD2 TRBV5-1 15
CASTPGTRRNEQFF TRBD2 TRBV19 14
CASSLNRVSYSPLHF NA TRBV7-8 15
CAWRSMGNYGYTF NA TRBV30 13
CAWRQGLGEQYF NA TRBV30 12
CASSSNPTHGQETQYF NA TRBV4-1 16
CSATGQFEQYF NA TRBV29-1 11
CASWMGQGGNTIYF TRBD1 TRBV2 14
CAISESGRGIDNSPLHF NA TRBV10-3 17
CASKGPEGNTIYF NA TRBV9 13
CASSLVGQANTGELFF TRBD1 TRBV11-3 16
CSVERGVGNEQFF NA TRBV29-1 13
CASSLTGREQYF NA TRBV25-1 12
CAWSEGSGNTIYF NA TRBV30 13
CASSPGTSPLDEQFF TRBD2 TRBV7-3 15
CSVAPLAGAYEQYF TRBD2 TRBV29-1 14
CSVGLRNDPIIPDEQFF NA TRBV29-1 17
CASSYRGTEAFF TRBD1 TRBV11-2 12
CASSQDLVAAEQFF NA TRBV14 14
CASSHPGRAGELFF NA TRBV4-1 14
CASSSQVSSPEAFF NA TRBV7-2 14
CAWSVQLAGGSDTQYF TRBD2 TRBV30 16
CASSGGQGAVNGYTF TRBD1 TRBV10-2 15
CSVRSGPGGETQYF NA TRBV29-1 14
CSVSRGPGAIYEQYF NA TRBV29-1 15
CASSRTTASGNTIYF NA TRBV23-1 15
CASTRGRDTQYF NA TRBV6-6 12
CASSVSGTRGQTEAFF NA TRBV25-1 16
CASSPLYPAYEQYF NA TRBV5-1 14
CASSSGTSTDTQYF NA TRBV6-5 14
CASSPRTGVNIQYF NA TRBV4-2 14
CASSLAGTSGFNEQFF TRBD2 TRBV7-6 16
CASSLGSGMKGDTQYF NA TRBV5-1 16
CAWSRGSYGYTF NA TRBV30 12
CASSPTGGLPYGYTF TRBD1 TRBV18 15
CATSGGGAGTTDTQYF NA TRBV15 16
CASSELDNEKLFF NA TRBV2 13
CSVSDRLAGNEQFF TRBD2 TRBV29-1 14
CASRDREDEQYF TRBD1 TRBV6-5 12
CASSPSGFTDTQYF TRBD2 TRBV7-2 14
CASSPGGRSYEQYF NA TRBV6-5 14
CASTDRAGANVLTF TRBD1 TRBV19 14
CASSPGTGAGANVLTF TRBD1 TRBV18 16
CAWSGLMNTEAFF NA TRBV30 13
CAGGVGTPYEQYF NA TRBV6-1 13
CASSHRAQYFYGYTF NA TRBV14 15
CASSQDPNLLGGESYGYTF NA TRBV4-1 19
CAWRGSGETQYF NA TRBV30 12
CASSFRPTDTQYF NA TRBV7-3 13
CAWSVGGVSYEQYF NA TRBV30 14
CAGYSTATNEKLFF NA TRBV30 14
CAGRQSPNSPLHF NA TRBV30 13
CASSLYTEAFF NA TRBV27 11
CASSDRGEVNTEAFF TRBD1 TRBV6-1 15
CASSLSGRRGVTDTQYF TRBD2 TRBV27 17
CASRGQGPGYTF TRBD1 TRBV6-5 12
CASSTGEGTEAFF TRBD1 TRBV6-1 13